Here is one T cell receptor beta chain with its context. Trimming removed 3 bases at V and 0 bases at J, with 8 bases between. The CDR3 covers 14 residues. Germline CDR1 is SGHNT and CDR2 is YYREEE (reference sequence). The CD4+ fraction was divided into a CD45RA+ naive subset and a CD45RA-negative memory subset. This sample stems from a study of shared clonotypes between healthy human individuals. Sequencing was performed with immunoSEQ multiplex PCR; in TCRdb, only in-frame clones are kept and a portion is missing. The sample consists of under 1,900,000 clones, around 98.5% of them appearing once. J is TRBJ2-3 and V is TRBV5-4, with D unresolved. The origin of this receptor is a man aged 25 to 45 in good health. Sequencing was performed on naive CD4+ T cells sorted from blood. Documented subset: CD45RA+ positively selected. CDR3 sequence: CASSYSVSTDTQYF. CDR3 in DNA: TGTGCCAGCAGCTACAGTGTTAGCACAGATACGCAGTATTTT.